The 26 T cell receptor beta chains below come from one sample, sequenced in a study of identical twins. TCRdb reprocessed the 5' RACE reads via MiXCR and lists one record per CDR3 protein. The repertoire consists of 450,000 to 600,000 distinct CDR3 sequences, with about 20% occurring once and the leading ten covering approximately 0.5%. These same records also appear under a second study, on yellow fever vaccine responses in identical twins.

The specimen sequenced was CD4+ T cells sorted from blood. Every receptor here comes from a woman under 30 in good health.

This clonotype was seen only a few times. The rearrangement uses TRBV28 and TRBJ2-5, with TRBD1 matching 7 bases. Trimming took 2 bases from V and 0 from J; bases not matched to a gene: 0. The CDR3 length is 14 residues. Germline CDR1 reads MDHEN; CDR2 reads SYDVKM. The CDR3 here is CASSLDRDQETQYF. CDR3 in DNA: TGTGCCAGCAGTTTAGACAGGGACCAAGAGACCCAGTACTTC. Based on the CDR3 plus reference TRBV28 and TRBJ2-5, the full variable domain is DVKVTQSSRYLVKRTGEKVFLECVQDMDHENMFWYRQDPGLGLRLIYFSYDVKMKEKGDIPEGYSVSREKKERFSLILESASTNQTSMYLCASSLDRDQETQYFGPGTRLLVL.

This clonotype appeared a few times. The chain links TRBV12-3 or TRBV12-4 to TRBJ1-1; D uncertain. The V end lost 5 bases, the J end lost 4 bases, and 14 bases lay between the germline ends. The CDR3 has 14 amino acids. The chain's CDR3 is CASSPTPGSTEAFF. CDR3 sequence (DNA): TGTGCCAGCAGTCCGACCCCTGGGAGCACTGAAGCTTTCTTT.

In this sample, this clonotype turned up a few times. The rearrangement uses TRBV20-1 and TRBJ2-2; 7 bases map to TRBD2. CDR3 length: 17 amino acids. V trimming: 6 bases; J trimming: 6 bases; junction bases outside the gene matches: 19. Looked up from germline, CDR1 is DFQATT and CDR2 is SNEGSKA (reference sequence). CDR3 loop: CSAIRYYSGEGAGELFF. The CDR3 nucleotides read TGCAGTGCCATACGCTACTACAGCGGGGAAGGTGCCGGGGAGCTGTTTTTT.

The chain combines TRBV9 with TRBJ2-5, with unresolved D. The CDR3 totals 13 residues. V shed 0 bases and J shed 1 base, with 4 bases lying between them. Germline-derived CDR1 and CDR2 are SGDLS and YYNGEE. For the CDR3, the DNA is TGTGCCAGCAGCGTAGGCACCCAAGAGACCCAGTACTTC. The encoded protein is CASSVGTQETQYF.

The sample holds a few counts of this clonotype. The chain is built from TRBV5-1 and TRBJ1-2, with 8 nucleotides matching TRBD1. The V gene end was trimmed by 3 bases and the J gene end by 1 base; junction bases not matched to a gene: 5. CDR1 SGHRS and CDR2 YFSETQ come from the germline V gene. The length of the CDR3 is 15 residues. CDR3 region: CASSSGQDFNYGYTF. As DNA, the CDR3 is TGCGCCAGCAGCTCGGGACAGGATTTTAACTATGGCTACACCTTC.

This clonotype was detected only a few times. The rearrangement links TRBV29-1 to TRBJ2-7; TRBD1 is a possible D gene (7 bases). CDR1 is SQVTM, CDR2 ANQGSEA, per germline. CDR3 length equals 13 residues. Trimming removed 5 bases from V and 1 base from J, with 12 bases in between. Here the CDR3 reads CSVRPGGSYEQYF. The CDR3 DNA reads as TGCAGCGTTAGGCCAGGGGGGTCCTACGAGCAGTACTTC.

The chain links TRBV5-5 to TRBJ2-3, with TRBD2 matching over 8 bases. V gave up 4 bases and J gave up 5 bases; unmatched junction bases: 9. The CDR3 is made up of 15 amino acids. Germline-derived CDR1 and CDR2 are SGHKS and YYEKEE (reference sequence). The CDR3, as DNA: TGTGCCAGCAGCCCGGGACTAGTGAGTCGAGATACGCAGTATTTT. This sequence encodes CASSPGLVSRDTQYF.

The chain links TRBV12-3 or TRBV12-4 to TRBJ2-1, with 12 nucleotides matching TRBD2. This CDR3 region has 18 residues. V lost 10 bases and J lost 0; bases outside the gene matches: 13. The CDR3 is CAIRATSGGLSSYNEQFF. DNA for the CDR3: TGTGCCATCAGAGCGACTAGCGGGGGCCTAAGCTCCTACAATGAGCAGTTCTTC.

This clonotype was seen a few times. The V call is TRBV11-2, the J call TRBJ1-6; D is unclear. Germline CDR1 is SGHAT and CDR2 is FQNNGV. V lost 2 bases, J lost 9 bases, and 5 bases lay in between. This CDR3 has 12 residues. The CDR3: CASSLYASPLHF. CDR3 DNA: TGTGCCAGCAGCTTATATGCTTCACCCCTCCACTTT.

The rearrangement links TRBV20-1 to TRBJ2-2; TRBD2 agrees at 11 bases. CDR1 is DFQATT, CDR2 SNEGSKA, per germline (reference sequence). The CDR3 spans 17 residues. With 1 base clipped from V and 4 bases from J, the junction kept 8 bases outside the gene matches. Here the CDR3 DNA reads TGCAGTGCTAGAGCAGTAGCGGGAGGGCCTGGCACCGGGGAGCTGTTTTTT. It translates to CSARAVAGGPGTGELFF.

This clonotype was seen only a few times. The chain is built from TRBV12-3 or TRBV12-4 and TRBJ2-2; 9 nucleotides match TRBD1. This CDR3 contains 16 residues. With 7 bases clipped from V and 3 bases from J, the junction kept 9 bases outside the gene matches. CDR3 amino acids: CASTGWRTGDTGELFF. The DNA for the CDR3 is TGTGCCAGCACGGGGTGGAGGACAGGGGACACCGGGGAGCTGTTTTTT.

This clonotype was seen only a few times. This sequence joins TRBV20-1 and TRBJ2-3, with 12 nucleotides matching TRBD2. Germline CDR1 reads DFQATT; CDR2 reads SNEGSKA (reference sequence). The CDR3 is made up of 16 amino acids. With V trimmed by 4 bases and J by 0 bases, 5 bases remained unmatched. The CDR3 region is CSANLLAGGSTDTQYF. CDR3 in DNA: TGCAGTGCTAATCTACTAGCGGGGGGTAGCACAGATACGCAGTATTTT.

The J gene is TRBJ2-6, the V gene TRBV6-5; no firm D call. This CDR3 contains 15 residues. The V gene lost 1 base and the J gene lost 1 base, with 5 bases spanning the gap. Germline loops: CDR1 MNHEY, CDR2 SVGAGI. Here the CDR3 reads CASSYFGSGANVLTF. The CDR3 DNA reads TGTGCCAGCAGTTACTTCGGGTCTGGGGCCAACGTCCTGACTTTC.

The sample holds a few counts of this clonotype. The CDR3 sequence: CATSRTLYNEQFF. DNA of the CDR3: TGTGCCACCAGCCGGACCCTCTACAATGAGCAGTTCTTC. The rearrangement links TRBV15 to TRBJ2-1, with D unclear. Germline V gene lookup returns CDR1 LNHNV and CDR2 YYDKDF (reference sequence). CDR3 length: 13 amino acids. V was clipped by 5 bases and J by 3 bases, with 8 bases between them.

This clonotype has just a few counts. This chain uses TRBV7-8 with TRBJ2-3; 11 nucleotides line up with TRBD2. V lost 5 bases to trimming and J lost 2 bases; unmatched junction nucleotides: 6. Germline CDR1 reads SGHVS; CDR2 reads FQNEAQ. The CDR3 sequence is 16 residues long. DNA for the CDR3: TGTGCCAGCAGCCCTTGGACTAGCGGGCCCACAGATACGCAGTATTTT. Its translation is CASSPWTSGPTDTQYF.

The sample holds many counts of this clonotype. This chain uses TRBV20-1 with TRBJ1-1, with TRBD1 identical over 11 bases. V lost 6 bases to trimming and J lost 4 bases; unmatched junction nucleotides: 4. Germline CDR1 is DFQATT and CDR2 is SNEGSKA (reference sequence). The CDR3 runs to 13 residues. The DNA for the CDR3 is TGCAGTGCAGGGACAGGGGGTGGCACTGAAGCTTTCTTT. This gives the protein CSAGTGGGTEAFF.

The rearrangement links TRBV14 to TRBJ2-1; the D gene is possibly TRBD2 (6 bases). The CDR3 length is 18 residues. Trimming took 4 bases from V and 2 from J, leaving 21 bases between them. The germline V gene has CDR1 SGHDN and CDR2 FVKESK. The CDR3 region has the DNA TGTGCCAGCAGCCCCCTACGAGGGGTTAGCGGCGCCTACAATGAGCAGTTCTTC. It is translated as CASSPLRGVSGAYNEQFF.

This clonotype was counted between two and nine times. CDR3 in DNA: TGTGCCAGCAGCTTAGAGTTTTATGAGACCCAGTACTTC. Protein: CASSLEFYETQYF. This rearrangement joins TRBV7-9 to TRBJ2-5; no firm D call. The CDR3 contains 13 residues. V dropped 1 base and J dropped 5 bases, with 8 bases sitting between them. CDR1 and CDR2 (germline): SEHNR, FQNEAQ (reference sequence).

In DNA, the CDR3 is TGTGCCAGCAGTTTTTCCGTGGGGGGCACAGATACGCAGTATTTT. As protein: CASSFSVGGTDTQYF. The chain links TRBV28 to TRBJ2-3; either TRBD1 or TRBD2 may supply D (5 bases each). This CDR3 has 15 amino acids. V dropped 3 bases and J dropped 1 base, with 11 bases sitting between them. Germline V CDR1 and CDR2: MDHEN, SYDVKM.

The CDR3 sequence is CASSSGWSQETQYF. The CDR3 region has the DNA TGTGCCAGCAGTTCGGGGTGGTCCCAAGAGACCCAGTACTTC. V usage is TRBV2 and J usage is TRBJ2-5; TRBD2 is a possible D gene (5 bases). Germline V CDR1 and CDR2: SNHLY, FYNNEI. The CDR3 length is 14 residues. V was shortened by 5 bases and J by 1 base, with 11 bases between the two germline ends.

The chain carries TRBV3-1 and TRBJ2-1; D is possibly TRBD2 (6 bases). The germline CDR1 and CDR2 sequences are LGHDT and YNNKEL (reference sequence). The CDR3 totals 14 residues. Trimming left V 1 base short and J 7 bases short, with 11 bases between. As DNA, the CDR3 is TGTGCCAGCAGCCAAGGGGACTCGAGGAATGAGCAGTTCTTC. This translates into CASSQGDSRNEQFF.

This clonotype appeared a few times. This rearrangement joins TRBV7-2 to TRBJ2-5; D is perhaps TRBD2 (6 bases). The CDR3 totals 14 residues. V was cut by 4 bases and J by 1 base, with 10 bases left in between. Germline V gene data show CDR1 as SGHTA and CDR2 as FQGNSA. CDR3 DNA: TGTGCCAGCAGCTCGGGACTCCTCCAAGAGACCCAGTACTTC. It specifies CASSSGLLQETQYF.

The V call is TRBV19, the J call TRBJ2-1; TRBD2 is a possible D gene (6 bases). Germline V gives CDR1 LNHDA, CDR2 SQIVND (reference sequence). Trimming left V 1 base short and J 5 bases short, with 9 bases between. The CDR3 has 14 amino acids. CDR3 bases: TGTGCCAGTAGTATAGGCGGGGAGGACAATGAGCAGTTCTTC. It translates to CASSIGGEDNEQFF. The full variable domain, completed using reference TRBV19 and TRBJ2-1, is DGGITQSPKYLFRKEGQNVTLSCEQNLNHDAMYWYRQDPGQGLRLIYYSQIVNDFQKGDIAEGYSVSREKKESFPLTVTSAQKNPTAFYLCASSIGGEDNEQFFGPGTRLTVL.

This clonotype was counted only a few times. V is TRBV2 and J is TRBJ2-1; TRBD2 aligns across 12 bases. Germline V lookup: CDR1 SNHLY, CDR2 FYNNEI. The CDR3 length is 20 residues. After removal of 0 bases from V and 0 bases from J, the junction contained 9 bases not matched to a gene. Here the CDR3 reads CASSEARGLAGPGSYNEQFF. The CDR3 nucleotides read TGTGCCAGCAGTGAAGCGAGGGGACTAGCGGGCCCCGGCTCCTACAATGAGCAGTTCTTC.

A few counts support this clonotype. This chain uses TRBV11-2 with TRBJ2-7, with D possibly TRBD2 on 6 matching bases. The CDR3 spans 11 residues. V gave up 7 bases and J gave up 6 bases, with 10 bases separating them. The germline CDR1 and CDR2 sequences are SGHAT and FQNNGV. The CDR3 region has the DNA TGTGCCAGCACCCGGGGAGGCGAGCAGTACTTC. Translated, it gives CASTRGGEQYF.

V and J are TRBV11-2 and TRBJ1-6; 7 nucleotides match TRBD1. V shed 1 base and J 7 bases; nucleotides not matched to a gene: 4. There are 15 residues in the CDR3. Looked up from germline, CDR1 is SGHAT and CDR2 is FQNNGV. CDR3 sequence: CASSLAQGRNSPLHF. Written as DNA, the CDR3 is TGTGCCAGCAGCTTAGCACAGGGGAGGAATTCACCCCTCCACTTT.